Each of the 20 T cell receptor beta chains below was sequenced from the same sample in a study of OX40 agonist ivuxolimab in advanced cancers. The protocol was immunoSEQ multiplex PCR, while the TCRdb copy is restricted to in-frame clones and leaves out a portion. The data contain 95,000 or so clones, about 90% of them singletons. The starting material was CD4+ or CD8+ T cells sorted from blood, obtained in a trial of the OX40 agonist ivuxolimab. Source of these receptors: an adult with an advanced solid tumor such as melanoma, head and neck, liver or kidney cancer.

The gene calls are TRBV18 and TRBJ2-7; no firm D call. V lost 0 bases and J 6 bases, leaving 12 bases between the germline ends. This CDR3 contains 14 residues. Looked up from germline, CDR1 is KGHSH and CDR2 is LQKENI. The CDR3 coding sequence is TGTGCCAGCTCACCACCGTCCGTAGGGTTCGAGCAGTACTTC. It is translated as CASSPPSVGFEQYF.

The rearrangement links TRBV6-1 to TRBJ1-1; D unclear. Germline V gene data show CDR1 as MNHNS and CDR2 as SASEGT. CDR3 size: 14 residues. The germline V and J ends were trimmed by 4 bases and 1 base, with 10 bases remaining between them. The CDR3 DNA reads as TGTGCCAGCAGTGGAGTGGGAGGGAACACTGAAGCTTTCTTT. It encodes CASSGVGGNTEAFF.

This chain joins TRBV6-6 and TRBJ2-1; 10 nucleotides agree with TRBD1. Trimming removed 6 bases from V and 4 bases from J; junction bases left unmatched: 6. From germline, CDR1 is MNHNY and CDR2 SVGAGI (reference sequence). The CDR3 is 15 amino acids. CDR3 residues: CASRKGGQGYNEQFF. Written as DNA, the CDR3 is TGTGCCAGCAGGAAGGGGGGACAGGGGTACAATGAGCAGTTCTTC.

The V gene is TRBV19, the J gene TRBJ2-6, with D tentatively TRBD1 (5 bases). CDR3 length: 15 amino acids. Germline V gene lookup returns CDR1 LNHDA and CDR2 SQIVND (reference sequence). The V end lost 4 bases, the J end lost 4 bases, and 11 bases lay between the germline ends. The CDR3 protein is CASSTQGGGANVLTF. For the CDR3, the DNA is TGTGCCAGTAGTACTCAGGGCGGAGGGGCCAACGTCCTGACTTTC.

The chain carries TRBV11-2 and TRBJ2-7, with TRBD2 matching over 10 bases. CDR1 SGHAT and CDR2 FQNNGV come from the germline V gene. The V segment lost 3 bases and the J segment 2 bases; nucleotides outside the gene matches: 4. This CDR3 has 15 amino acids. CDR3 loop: CASSLAAGGPYEQYF. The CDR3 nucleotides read TGTGCCAGCAGCTTGGCAGCGGGAGGGCCCTACGAGCAGTACTTC.

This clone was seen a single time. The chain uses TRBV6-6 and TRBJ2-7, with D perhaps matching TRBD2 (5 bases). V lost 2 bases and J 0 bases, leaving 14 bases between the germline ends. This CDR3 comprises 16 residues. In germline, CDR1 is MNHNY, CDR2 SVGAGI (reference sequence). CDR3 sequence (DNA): TGTGCCAGCAGTTACCTTGCGGGCGCTAGCTCCTACGAGCAGTACTTC. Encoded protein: CASSYLAGASSYEQYF.

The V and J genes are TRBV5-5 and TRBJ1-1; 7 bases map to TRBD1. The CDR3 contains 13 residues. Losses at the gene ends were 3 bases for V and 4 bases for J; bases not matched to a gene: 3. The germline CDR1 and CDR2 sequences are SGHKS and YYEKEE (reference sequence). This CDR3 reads CASSSWDSTEAFF. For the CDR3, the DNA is TGTGCCAGCAGCTCGTGGGACAGCACTGAAGCTTTCTTT. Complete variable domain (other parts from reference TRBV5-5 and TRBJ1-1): DAGVTQSPTHLIKTRGQQVTLRCSPISGHKSVSWYQQVLGQGPQFIFQYYEKEERGRGNFPDRFSARQFPNYSSELNVNALLLGDSALYLCASSSWDSTEAFFGQGTRLTVV.

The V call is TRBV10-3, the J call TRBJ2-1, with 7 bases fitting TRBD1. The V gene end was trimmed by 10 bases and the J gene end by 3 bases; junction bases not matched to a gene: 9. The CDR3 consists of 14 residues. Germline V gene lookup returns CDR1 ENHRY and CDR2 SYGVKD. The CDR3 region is CATRGQKNYNEQFF. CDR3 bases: TGTGCCACACGGGGACAGAAAAACTACAATGAGCAGTTCTTC.

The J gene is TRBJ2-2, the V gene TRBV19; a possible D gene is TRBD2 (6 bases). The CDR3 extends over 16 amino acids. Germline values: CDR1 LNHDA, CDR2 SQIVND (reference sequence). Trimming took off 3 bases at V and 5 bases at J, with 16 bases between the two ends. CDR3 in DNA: TGTGCCAGTAGTATCGCGGTAGCGGCCGCGACCGGGGAGCTGTTTTTT. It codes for CASSIAVAAATGELFF. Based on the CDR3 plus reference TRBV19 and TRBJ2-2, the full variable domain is DGGITQSPKYLFRKEGQNVTLSCEQNLNHDAMYWYRQDPGQGLRLIYYSQIVNDFQKGDIAEGYSVSREKKESFPLTVTSAQKNPTAFYLCASSIAVAAATGELFFGEGSRLTVL.

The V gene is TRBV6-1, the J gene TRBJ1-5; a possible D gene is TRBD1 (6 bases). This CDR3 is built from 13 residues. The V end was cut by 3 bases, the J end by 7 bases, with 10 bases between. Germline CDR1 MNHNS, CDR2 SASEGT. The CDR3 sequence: CASSESGEQPQHF. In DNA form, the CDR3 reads TGTGCCAGCAGTGAGTCAGGGGAGCAGCCCCAGCATTTT.

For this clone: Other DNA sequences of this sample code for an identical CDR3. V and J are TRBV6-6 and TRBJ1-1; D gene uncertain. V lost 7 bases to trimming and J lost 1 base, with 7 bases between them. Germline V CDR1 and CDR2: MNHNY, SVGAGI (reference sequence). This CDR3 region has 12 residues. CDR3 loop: CASTRGNTEAFF. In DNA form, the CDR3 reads TGTGCCAGCACACGGGGGAACACTGAAGCTTTCTTT.

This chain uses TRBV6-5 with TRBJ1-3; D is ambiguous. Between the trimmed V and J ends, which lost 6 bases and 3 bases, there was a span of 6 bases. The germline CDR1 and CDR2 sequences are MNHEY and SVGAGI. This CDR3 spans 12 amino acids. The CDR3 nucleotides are TGTGCCAGCAGGAACTTTGGAAACACCATATATTTT. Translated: CASRNFGNTIYF.

CDR3 nucleotide sequence: TGTGCCAGCTCCCGACAGGGGGGGGCTGGGGCCAACGTCCTGACTTTC. Its protein is CASSRQGGAGANVLTF. The V and J genes are TRBV18 and TRBJ2-6; 9 bases fit TRBD1. V lost 6 bases to trimming and J lost 2 bases; unmatched junction nucleotides: 5. The germline V gene has CDR1 KGHSH and CDR2 LQKENI. This CDR3 contains 16 residues.

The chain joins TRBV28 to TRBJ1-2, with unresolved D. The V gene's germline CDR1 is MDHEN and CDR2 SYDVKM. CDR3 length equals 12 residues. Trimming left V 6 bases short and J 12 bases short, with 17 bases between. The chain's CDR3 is CASSAQGSQDTF. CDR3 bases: TGTGCCAGCAGCGCACAAGGAAGCCAGGACACCTTC.

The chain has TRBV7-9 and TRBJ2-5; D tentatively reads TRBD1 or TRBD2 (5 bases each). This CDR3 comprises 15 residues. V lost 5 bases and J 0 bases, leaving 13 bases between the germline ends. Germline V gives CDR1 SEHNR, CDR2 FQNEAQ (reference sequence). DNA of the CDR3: TGTGCCAGCAGCCGCTTTTTGGGGGACCAAGAGACCCAGTACTTC. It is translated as CASSRFLGDQETQYF.

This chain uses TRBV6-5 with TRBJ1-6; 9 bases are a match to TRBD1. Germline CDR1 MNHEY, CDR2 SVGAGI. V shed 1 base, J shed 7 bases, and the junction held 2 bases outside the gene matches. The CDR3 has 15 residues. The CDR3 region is CASSYWGQGNSPLHF. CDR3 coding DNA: TGTGCCAGCAGTTACTGGGGACAGGGCAATTCACCCCTCCACTTT.

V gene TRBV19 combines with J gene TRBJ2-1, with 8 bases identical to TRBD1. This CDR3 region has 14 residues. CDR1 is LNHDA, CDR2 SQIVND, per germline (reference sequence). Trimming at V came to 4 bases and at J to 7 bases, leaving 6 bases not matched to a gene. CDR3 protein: CASSKGQGRNEQFF. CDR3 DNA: TGTGCCAGTAGTAAAGGACAGGGTAGGAATGAGCAGTTCTTC.

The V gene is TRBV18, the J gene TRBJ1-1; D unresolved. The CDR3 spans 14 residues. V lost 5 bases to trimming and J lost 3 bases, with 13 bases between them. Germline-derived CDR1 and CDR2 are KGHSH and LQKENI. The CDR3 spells CASSAADWDTEAFF. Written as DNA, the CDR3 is TGTGCCAGCTCAGCAGCAGATTGGGACACTGAAGCTTTCTTT.

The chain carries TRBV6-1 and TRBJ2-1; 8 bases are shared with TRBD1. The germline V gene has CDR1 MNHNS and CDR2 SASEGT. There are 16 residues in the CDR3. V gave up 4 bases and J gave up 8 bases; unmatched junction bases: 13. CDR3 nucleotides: TGTGCCAGCAGTGGCGTTGGGACAGGTGAATGGGATGAGCAGTTCTTC. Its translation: CASSGVGTGEWDEQFF.

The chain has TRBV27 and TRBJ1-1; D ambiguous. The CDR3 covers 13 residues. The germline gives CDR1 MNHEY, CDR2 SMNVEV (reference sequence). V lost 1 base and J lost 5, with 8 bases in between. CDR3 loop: CASSLYRATEAFF. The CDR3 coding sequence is TGTGCCAGCAGTTTATATAGGGCAACTGAAGCTTTCTTT.